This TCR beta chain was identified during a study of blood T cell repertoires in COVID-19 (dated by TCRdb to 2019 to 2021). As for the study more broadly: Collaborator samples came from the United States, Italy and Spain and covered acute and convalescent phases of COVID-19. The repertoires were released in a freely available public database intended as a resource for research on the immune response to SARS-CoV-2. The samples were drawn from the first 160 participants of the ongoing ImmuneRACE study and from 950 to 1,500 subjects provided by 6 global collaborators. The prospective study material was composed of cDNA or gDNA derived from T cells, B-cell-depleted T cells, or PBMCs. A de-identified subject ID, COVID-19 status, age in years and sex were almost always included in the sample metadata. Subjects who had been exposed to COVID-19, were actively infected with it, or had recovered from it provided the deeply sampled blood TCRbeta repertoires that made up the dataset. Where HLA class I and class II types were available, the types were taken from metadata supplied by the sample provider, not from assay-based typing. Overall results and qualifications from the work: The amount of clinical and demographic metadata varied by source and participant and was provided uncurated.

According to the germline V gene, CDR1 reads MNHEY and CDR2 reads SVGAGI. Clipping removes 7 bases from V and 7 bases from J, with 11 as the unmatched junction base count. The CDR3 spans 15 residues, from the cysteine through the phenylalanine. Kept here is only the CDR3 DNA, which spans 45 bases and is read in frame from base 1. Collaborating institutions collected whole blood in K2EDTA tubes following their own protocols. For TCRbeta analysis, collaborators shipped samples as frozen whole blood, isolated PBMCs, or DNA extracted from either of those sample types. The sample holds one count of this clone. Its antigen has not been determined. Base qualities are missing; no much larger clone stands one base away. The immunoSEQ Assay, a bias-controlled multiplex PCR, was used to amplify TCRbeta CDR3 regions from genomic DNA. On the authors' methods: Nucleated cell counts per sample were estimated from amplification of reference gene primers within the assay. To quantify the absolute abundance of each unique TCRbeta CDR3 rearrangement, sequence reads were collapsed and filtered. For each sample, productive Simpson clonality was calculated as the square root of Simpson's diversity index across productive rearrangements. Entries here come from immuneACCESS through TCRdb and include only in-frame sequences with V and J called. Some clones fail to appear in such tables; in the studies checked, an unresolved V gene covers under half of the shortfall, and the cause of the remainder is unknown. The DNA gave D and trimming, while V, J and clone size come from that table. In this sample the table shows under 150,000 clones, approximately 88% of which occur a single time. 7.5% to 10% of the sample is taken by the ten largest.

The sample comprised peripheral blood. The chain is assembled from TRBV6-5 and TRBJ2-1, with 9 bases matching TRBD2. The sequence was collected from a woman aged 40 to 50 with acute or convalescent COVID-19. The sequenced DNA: TGTGCCAGCATTCCAAAGACTAGCGGTACTAATGAGCAGTTCTTC. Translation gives CASIPKTSGTNEQFF.